This entry is about one T cell receptor beta chain. V lost 2 bases to trimming and J lost 0 bases, with 13 bases between them. Germline loops: CDR1 ENHRY, CDR2 SYGVKD. CDR3 length: 16 amino acids. The data originate from a study of blood T cells in healthy people across ages. A second roughly 6 to 12 cycle PCR used barcoded and J-beta primers. TCRdb processed the 5' RACE reads anew with MiXCR; each CDR3 protein has one entry. This table has about 1.4 million distinct CDR3 sequences, approximately 60% appearing once. The chain joins TRBV10-3 to TRBJ1-2; D not resolved. The clonotype was recovered from a man aged 18 to 35 in good health. Sequenced material: blood. DNA for the CDR3: TGTGCCATCAGTGAGCCCGGTCGAGAGACTAACTATGGCTACACCTTC. Encoded protein: CAISEPGRETNYGYTF.